Shown below are 9 T cell receptor beta chains from a single sample sequenced in a study of beta chain features in type 1 diabetes. The study, taken as a whole, reports: In every one of the four CD4+ subsets, TCRB CDR3s were moderately but significantly shorter in Type 1 diabetes patients.

The isolated RNA, all of it, was reverse transcribed, so expressed TCRB transcripts were what got sequenced. Profiled with immunoSEQ multiplex PCR; TCRdb holds only in-frame clones, not every one. The sample lists roughly 260,000 clones, roughly 22% occurring once. Which antigens these TCRs recognize remains unknown. Input material: naive CD4+ T cells from blood. The receptors were gathered from a middle-aged woman with type 1 diabetes.

This clone was observed a handful of times. The V call is TRBV7-8, the J call TRBJ2-1; a weak D match, TRBD2 (6 bases). Germline CDR1 and CDR2: SGHVS and FQNEAQ. Trimming pared 5 bases from V and 1 base from J, leaving 12 bases between. This CDR3 has 15 residues. The CDR3 DNA sequence: TGTGCCAGCAGCCCTCGCGGGGTTTCCTACAATGAGCAGTTCTTC. This codes for CASSPRGVSYNEQFF.

The chain couples TRBV28 to TRBJ1-1; TRBD1 matches 7 bases. CDR1 is MDHEN, CDR2 SYDVKM, per germline. Trimming cost V 6 bases and J 2 bases; bases outside gene matches: 6. There are 14 residues in the CDR3. For the CDR3, the DNA is TGTGCCAGCAGCCGACAGGGCGGTAACACTGAAGCTTTCTTT. It translates to CASSRQGGNTEAFF.

DNA for the CDR3: TGTGCCTGGAGGGGCGGGGGCGAAATCAAAAACATTCAGTACTTC. It is translated as CAWRGGGEIKNIQYF. The chain uses TRBV30 and TRBJ2-4, with D perhaps TRBD2 (7 bases). The CDR3 contains 15 residues. From germline, CDR1 is GTSNPN and CDR2 SVGIG (reference sequence). The V end lost 3 bases, the J end lost 3 bases, and 15 bases lay between the germline ends.

The chain carries TRBV28 and TRBJ1-5; 12 bases align to TRBD1. CDR3 size: 18 residues. Per germline, CDR1 MDHEN and CDR2 SYDVKM. Germline trimming cut 5 bases from V and 2 bases from J; bases unmatched to any gene: 10. The CDR3 DNA reads as TGTGCCAGCAGTCCCGGGACAGGGGGCGCGCGGGGCAATCAGCCCCAGCATTTT. Amino acid sequence: CASSPGTGGARGNQPQHF.

The chain recombines TRBV4-3 with TRBJ1-1; TRBD1 matches at 7 bases. Germline values: CDR1 LGHNA, CDR2 YSLEER. Losses at the gene ends were 0 bases for V and 5 bases for J; bases not matched to a gene: 6. This CDR3 has 15 residues. In DNA form, the CDR3 reads TGCGCCAGCAGCCAAGAAACAGGGGAACTAACTGAAGCTTTCTTT. Its translation is CASSQETGELTEAFF.

This chain's CDR3 is CASSFGPQETQYF. Written as DNA, the CDR3 is TGTGCCAGCAGCTTTGGCCCGCAAGAGACCCAGTACTTC. The chain employs TRBV7-2 and TRBJ2-5; D unresolved. Germline CDR1 reads SGHTA; CDR2 reads FQGNSA. The CDR3 is 13 residues long. V lost 3 bases, J lost 2 bases, and 7 bases lay in between. Supplemented by reference TRBV7-2 and TRBJ2-5, the full variable domain reads GAGVSQSPSNKVTEKGKDVELRCDPISGHTALYWYRQSLGQGLEFLIYFQGNSAPDKSGLPSDRFSAERTGGSVSTLTIQRTQQEDSAVYLCASSFGPQETQYFGPGTRLLVL.

The J gene is TRBJ1-1, the V gene TRBV13; D not certain. From germline, CDR1 is PRHDT and CDR2 FYEKMQ (reference sequence). The CDR3 loop spans 13 amino acids. Trimming removed 2 bases from V and 1 base from J, with 5 bases in between. As DNA, the CDR3 is TGTGCCAGCAGCTTATCGTGGAACACTGAAGCTTTCTTT. This gives the protein CASSLSWNTEAFF.

In this sample, this clone turned up a few times. At one of its ends the junction is not consistent with the germline gene, which may arise from a read error. The chain carries TRBV5-4 and TRBJ1-6; the D gene is possibly TRBD1 (6 bases). The CDR3 is made up of 14 amino acids. Germline V CDR1 and CDR2: SGHNT, YYREEE (reference sequence). For the CDR3, the DNA is TGTGCCAGCAGCTTGTGGCAGGGGAATTCGCCCCTCCACTTT. Its translation is CASSLWQGNSPLHF.

The V call is TRBV7-2, the J call TRBJ1-1; D unresolved. This CDR3 has 10 residues. V dropped 11 bases and J dropped 6 bases, with 10 bases sitting between them. The V gene's germline CDR1 is SGHTA and CDR2 FQGNSA. CDR3 residues: CAAGLAEAFF. For the CDR3, the DNA is TGTGCCGCGGGGTTGGCTGAAGCTTTCTTT.